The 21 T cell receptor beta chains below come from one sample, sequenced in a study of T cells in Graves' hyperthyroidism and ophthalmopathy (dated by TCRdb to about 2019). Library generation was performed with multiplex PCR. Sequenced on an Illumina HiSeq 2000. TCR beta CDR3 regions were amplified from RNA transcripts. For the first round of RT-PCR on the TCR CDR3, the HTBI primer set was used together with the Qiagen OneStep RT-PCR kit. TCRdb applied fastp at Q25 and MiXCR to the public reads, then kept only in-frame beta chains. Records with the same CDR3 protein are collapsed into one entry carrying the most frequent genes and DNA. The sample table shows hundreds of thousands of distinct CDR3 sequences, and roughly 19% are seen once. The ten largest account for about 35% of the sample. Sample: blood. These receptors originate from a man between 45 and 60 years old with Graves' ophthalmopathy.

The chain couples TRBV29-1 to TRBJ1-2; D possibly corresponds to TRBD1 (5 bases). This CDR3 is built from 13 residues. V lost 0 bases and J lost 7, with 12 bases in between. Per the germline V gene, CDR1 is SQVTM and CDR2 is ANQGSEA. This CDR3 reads CSVEDRDLGGYTF. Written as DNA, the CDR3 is TGCAGCGTTGAAGACAGGGATCTCGGTGGCTACACCTTC. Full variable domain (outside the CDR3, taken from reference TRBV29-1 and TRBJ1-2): SAVISQKPSRDICQRGTSLTIQCQVDSQVTMMFWYRQQPGQSLTLIATANQGSEATYESGFVIDKFPISRPNLTFSTLTVSNMSPEDSSIYLCSVEDRDLGGYTFGSGTRLTVV.

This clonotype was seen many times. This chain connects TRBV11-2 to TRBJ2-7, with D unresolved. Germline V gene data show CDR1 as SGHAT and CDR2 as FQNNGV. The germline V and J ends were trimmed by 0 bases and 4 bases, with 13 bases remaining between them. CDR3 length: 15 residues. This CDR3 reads CASSLDIGWKYEQYF. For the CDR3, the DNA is TGTGCCAGCAGCTTAGATATTGGCTGGAAATACGAGCAGTACTTC. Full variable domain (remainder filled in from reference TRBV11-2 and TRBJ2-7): EAGVAQSPRYKIIEKRQSVAFWCNPISGHATLYWYQQILGQGPKLLIQFQNNGVVDDSQLPKDRFSAERLKGVDSTLKIQPAKLEDSAVYLCASSLDIGWKYEQYFGPGTRLTVT.

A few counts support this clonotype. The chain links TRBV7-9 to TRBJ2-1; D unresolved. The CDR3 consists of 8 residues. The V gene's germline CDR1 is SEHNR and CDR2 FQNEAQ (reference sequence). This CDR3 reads CAFGEQFF. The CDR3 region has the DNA TGTGCTTTCGGGGAGCAGTTCTTC.

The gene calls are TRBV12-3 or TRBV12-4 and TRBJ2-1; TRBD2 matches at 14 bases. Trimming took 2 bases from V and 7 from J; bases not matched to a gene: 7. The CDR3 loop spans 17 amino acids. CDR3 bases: TGTGCCAGCAGTTTATCGGGACTAGCGGGAGCCTGGAATGAGCAGTTCTTC. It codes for CASSLSGLAGAWNEQFF.

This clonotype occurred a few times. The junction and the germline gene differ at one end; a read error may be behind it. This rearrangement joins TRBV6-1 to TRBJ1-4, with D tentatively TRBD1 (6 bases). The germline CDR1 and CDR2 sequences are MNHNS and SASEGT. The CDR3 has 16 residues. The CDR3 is CASSEATGTTNEKLFF. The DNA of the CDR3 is TGTGCCAGCAGTGAAGCAACCGGGACAACAAATGAAAAACTGTTTTTT.

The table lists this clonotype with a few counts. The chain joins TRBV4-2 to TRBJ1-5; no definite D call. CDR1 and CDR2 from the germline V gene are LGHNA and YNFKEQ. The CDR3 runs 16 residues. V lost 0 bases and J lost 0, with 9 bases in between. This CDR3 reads CASSQDPGLSNQPQHF. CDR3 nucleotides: TGTGCCAGCAGCCAAGATCCCGGACTTAGCAATCAGCCCCAGCATTTT.

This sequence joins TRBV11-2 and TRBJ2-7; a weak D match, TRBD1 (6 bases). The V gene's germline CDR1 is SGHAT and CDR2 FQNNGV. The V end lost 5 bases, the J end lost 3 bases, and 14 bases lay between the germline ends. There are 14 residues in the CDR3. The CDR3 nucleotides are TGTGCCAGCAGCCCCCCGGGACAAAACTACGAGCAGTACTTC. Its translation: CASSPPGQNYEQYF.

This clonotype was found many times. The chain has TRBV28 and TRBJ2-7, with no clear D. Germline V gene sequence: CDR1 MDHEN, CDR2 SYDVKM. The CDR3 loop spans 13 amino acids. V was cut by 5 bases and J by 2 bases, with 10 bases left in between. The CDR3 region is CASSPPAAYEQYF. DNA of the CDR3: TGTGCCAGCAGTCCCCCGGCAGCCTACGAGCAGTACTTC.

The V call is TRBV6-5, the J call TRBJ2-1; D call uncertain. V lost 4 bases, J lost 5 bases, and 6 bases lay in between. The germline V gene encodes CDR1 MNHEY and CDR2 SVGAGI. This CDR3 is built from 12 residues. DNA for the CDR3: TGTGCCAGCAGTTTTAGGCACAATGAGCAGTTCTTC. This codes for CASSFRHNEQFF.

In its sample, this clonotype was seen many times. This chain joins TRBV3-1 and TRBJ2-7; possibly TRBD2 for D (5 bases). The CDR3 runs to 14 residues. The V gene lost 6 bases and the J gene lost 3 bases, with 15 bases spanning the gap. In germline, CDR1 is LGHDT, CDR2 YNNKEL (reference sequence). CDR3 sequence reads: CASRYGLGNYEQYF. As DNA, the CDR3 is TGTGCCAGCAGATATGGACTGGGCAACTACGAGCAGTACTTC.

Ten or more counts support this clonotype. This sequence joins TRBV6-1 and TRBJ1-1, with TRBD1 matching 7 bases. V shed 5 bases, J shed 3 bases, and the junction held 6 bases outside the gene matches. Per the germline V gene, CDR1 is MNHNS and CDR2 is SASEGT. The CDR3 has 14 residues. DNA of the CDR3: TGTGCCAGCAGTCGACAGGGAGTAGACACTGAAGCTTTCTTT. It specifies CASSRQGVDTEAFF.

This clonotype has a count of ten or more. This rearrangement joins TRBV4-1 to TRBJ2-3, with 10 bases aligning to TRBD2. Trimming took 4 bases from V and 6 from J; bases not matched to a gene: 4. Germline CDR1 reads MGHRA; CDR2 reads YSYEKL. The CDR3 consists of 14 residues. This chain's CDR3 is CASSRPSGSDTQYF. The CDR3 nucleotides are TGCGCCAGCAGCCGGCCTAGCGGGAGTGATACGCAGTATTTT.

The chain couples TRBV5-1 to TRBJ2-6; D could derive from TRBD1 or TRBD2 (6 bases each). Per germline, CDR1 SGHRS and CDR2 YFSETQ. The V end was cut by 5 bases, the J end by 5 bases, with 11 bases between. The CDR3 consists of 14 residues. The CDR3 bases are TGCGCCAGCAGGGAGGGGGTTTGGGCCAACGTCCTGACTTTC. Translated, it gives CASREGVWANVLTF.

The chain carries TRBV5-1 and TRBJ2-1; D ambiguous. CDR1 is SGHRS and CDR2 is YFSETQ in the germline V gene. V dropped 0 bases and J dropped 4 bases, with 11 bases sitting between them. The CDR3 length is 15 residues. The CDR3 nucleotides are TGCGCCAGCAGCTTGGAGGGCCTGACATACAATGAGCAGTTCTTC. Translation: CASSLEGLTYNEQFF.

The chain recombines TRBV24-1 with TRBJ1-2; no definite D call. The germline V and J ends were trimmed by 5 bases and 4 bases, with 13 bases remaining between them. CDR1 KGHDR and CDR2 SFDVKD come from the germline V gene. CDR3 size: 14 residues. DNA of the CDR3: TGTGCCACCAGTGGTGGTGGCAGCTTCTATGGCTACACCTTC. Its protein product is CATSGGGSFYGYTF.

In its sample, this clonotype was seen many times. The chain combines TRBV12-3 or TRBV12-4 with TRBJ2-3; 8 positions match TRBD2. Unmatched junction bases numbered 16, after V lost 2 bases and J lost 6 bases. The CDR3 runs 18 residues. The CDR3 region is CASSLFPASGLLTDTQYF. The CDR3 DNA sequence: TGTGCCAGCAGTTTATTTCCGGCTAGCGGGCTCCTGACGGATACGCAGTATTTT.

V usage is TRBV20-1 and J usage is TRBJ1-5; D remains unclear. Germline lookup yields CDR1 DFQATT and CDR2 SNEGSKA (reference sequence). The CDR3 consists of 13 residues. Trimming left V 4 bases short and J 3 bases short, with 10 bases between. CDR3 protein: CSATGSFNQPQHF. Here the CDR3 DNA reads TGCAGTGCTACGGGCAGTTTCAATCAGCCCCAGCATTTT.

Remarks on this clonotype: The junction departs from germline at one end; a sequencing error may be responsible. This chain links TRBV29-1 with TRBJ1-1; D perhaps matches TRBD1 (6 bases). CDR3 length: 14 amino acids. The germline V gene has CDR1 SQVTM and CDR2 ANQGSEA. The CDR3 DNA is TGCAGCGTTGAAGATAACAGGGCCAACACTGGAGCTTTCTTT. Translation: CSVEDNRANTGAFF.

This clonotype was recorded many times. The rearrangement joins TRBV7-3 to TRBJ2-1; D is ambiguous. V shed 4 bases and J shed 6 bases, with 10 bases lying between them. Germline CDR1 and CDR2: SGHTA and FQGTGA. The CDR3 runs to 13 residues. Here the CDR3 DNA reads TGTGCCAGCAGCTCCCCTCAGGCCAATGAGCAGTTCTTC. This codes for CASSSPQANEQFF.

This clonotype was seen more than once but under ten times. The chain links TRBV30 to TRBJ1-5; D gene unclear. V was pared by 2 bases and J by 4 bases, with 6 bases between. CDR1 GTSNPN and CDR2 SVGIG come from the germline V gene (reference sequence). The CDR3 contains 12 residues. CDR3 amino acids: CAWSSGNQPQHF. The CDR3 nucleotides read TGTGCCTGGAGTTCGGGGAATCAGCCCCAGCATTTT. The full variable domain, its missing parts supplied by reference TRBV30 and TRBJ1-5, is SQTIHQWPATLVQPVGSPLSLECTVEGTSNPNLYWYRQAAGRGLQLLFYSVGIGQISSEVPQNLSASRPQDRQFILSSKKLLLSDSGFYLCAWSSGNQPQHFGDGTRLSIL.

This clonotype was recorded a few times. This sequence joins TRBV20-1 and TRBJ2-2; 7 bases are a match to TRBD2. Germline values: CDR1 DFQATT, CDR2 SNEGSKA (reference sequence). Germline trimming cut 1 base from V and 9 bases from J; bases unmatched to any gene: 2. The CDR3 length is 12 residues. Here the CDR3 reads CSARGGGRELFF. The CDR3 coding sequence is TGCAGTGCTAGAGGGGGGGGTAGGGAGCTGTTTTTT.